Below, one TCR beta chain is given with its context. The sample belongs to a study of shared clonotypes between healthy human individuals. Generated by immunoSEQ multiplex PCR, the TCRdb table keeps only in-frame clones and is missing some. The sample yields about 2.3 million clones, approximately 95% seen once. The sample comprised naive CD4+ T cells from PBMCs. Noted subset: CD45RA+ positively selected. This TCR came from a man aged 18-30 years in good health. Some clones in this sample may be carry-over from other donors' samples.

CDR3 bases: TGCGCCAGCTCGGTGGGCTACAATGAGCAGTTCTTC. It yields the protein CASSVGYNEQFF. V gene TRBV5-1 combines with J gene TRBJ2-1; D not resolved. Germline lookup yields CDR1 SGHRS and CDR2 YFSETQ. V lost 7 bases to trimming and J lost 3 bases, with 8 bases between them. CDR3 length: 12 amino acids.